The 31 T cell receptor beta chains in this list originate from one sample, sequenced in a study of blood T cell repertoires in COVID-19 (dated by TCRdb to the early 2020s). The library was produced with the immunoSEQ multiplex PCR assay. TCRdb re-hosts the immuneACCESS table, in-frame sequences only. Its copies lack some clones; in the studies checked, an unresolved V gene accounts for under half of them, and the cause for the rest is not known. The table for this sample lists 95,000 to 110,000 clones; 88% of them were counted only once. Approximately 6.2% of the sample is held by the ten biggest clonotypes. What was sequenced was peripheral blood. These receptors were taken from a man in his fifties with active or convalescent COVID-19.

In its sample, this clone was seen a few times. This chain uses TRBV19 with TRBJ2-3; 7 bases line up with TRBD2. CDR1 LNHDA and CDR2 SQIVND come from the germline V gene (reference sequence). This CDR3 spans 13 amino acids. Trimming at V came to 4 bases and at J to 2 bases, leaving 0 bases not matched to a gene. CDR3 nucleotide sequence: TGTGCCAGTAGTAGGGACTACACAGATACGCAGTATTTT. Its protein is CASSRDYTDTQYF.

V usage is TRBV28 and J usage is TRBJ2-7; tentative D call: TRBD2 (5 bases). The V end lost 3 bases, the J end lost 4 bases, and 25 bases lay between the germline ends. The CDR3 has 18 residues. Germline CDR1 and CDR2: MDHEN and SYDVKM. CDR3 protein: CASSLPPSYGGSQYEQYF. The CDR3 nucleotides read TGTGCCAGCAGTTTGCCCCCGTCATACGGCGGGTCTCAGTACGAGCAGTACTTC.

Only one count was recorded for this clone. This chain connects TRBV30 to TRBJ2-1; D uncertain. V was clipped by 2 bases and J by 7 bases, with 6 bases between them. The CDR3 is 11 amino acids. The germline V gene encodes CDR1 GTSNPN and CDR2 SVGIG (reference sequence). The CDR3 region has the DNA TGTGCCTGGAGTACCGAGAATGAGCAGTTCTTC. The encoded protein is CAWSTENEQFF.

Here the CDR3 DNA reads TGTGCCAGCAGCTTAGCGCCCGGGAGGGCCTACGAGCAGTACTTC. It specifies CASSLAPGRAYEQYF. The J gene is TRBJ2-7, the V gene TRBV7-2; TRBD2 matches at 8 bases. The CDR3 contains 15 residues. Germline trimming cut 0 bases from V and 2 bases from J; bases unmatched to any gene: 3. CDR1 is SGHTA, CDR2 FQGNSA, per germline.

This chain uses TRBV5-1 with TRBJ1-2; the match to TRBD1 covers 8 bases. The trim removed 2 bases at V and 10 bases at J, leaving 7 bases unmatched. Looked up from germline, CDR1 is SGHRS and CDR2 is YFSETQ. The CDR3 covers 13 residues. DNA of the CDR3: TGCGCCAGCAGCTTACAGGGGGAGCCTGACTACACCTTC. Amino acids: CASSLQGEPDYTF.

In DNA, the CDR3 is TGCGCCAGCAGCTTGGATGGAGCTCGGGGAAACACCATATATTTT. Translated, it gives CASSLDGARGNTIYF. V gene TRBV5-1 combines with J gene TRBJ1-3; no definite D call. The germline V gene has CDR1 SGHRS and CDR2 YFSETQ. Trimming pared 0 bases from V and 4 bases from J, leaving 11 bases between. This CDR3 has 15 residues.

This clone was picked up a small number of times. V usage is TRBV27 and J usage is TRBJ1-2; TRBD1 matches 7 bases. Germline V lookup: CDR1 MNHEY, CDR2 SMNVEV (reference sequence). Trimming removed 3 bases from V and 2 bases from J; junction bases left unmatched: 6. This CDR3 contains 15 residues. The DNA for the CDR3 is TGTGCCAGCAGTTTTGGTACAGGGGCCAACTATGGCTACACCTTC. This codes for CASSFGTGANYGYTF.

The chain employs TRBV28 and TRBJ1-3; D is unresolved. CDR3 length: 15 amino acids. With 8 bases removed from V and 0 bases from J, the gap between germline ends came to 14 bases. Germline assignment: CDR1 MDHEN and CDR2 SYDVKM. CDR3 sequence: CASSLQLSSGNTIYF. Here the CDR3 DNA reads TGTGCCAGCTCTCTTCAATTGAGCTCTGGAAACACCATATATTTT.

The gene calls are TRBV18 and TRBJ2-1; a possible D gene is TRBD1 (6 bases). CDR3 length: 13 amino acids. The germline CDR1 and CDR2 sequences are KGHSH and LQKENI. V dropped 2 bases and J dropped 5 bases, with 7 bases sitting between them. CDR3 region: CASSPGQNNEQFF. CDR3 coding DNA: TGTGCCAGCTCACCAGGACAGAACAATGAGCAGTTCTTC.

This CDR3 is CASSFLRYNSPLHF. DNA for the CDR3: TGTGCCAGCAGTTTTCTACGGTATAATTCACCCCTCCACTTT. The chain has TRBV28 and TRBJ1-6; the D is unclear. V shed 3 bases and J shed 4 bases, with 7 bases lying between them. The length of the CDR3 is 14 residues. Germline V lookup: CDR1 MDHEN, CDR2 SYDVKM.

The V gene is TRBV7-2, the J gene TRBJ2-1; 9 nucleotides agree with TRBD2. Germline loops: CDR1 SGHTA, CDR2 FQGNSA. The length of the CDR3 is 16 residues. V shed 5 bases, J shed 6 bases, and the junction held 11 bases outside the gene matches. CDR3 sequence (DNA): TGTGCCAGCAGCGCTTACCGTAGCGGGAGAGGCAATGAGCAGTTCTTC. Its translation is CASSAYRSGRGNEQFF.

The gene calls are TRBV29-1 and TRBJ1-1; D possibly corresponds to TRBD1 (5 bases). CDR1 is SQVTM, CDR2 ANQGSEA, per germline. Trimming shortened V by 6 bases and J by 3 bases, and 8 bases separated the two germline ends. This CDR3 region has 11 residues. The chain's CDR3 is CSVKGYTEAFF. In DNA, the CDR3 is TGCAGCGTAAAGGGGTACACTGAAGCTTTCTTT.

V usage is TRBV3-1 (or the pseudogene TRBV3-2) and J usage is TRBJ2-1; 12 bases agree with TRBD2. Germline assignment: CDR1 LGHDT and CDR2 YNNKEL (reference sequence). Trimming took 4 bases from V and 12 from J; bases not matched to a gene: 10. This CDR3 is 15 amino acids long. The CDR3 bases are TGTGCCAGCAGCCCGGCTAGCGGGAGGGCCGGGGGGCAGTTCTTC. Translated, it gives CASSPASGRAGGQFF.

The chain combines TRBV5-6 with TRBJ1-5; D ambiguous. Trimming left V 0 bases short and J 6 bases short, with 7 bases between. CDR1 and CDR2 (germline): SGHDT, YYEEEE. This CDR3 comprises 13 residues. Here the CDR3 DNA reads TGTGCCAGCAGCTTGGGTTGGAGTCAGCCCCAGCATTTT. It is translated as CASSLGWSQPQHF.

CDR3 protein: CASSWDRGPEKLFF. The CDR3 DNA sequence: TGTGCCAGCAGTTGGGACAGGGGGCCTGAAAAACTGTTTTTT. J is TRBJ1-4 and V is TRBV27; the match to TRBD1 covers 12 bases. This CDR3 spans 14 amino acids. The trim removed 4 bases at V and 7 bases at J, leaving 1 base unmatched. From germline, CDR1 is MNHEY and CDR2 SMNVEV (reference sequence).

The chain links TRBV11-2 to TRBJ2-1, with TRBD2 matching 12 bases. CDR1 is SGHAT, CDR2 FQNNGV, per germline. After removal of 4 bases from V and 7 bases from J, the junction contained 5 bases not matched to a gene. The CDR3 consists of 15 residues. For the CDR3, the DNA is TGTGCCAGCAGCTCTGGGACTAGCGGGCTAAATGAGCAGTTCTTC. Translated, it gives CASSSGTSGLNEQFF.

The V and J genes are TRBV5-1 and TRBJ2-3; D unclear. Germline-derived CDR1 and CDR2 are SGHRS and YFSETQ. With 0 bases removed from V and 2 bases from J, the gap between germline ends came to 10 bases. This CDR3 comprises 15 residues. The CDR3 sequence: CASSLDESYTDTQYF. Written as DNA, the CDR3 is TGCGCCAGCAGCTTGGACGAGTCTTACACAGATACGCAGTATTTT.

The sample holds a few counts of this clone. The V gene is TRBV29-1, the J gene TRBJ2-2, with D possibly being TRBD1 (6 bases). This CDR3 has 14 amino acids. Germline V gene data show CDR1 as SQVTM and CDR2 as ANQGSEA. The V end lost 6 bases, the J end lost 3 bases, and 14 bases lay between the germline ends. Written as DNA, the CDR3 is TGCAGCGTCAAAGAACAGGGAGACACCGGGGAGCTGTTTTTT. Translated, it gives CSVKEQGDTGELFF.

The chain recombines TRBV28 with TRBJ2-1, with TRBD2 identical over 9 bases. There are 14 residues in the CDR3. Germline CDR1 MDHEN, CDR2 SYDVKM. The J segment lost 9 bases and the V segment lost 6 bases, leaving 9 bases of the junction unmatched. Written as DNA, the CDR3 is TGTGCCAGCAGGTTAGCGGGAGAGTTTAGTGAGCAGTTCTTC. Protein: CASRLAGEFSEQFF.

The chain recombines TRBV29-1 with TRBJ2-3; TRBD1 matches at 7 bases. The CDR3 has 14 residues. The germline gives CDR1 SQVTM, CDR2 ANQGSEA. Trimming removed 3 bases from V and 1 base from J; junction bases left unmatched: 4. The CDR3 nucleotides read TGCAGCGTTGACTCCCAGGGGGGCACAGATACGCAGTATTTT. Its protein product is CSVDSQGGTDTQYF.

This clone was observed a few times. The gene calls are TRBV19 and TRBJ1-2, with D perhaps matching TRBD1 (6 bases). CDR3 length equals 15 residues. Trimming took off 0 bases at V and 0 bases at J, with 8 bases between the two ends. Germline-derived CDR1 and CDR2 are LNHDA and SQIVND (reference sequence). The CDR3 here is CASSIEQGANYGYTF. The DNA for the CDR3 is TGTGCCAGTAGTATAGAACAGGGAGCTAACTATGGCTACACCTTC.

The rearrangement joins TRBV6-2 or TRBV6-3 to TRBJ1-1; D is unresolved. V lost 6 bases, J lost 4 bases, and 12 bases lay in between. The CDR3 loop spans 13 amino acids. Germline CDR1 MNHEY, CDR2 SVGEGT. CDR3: CASSWRAPTEAFF. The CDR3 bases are TGTGCCAGCAGCTGGCGGGCCCCCACTGAAGCTTTCTTT.

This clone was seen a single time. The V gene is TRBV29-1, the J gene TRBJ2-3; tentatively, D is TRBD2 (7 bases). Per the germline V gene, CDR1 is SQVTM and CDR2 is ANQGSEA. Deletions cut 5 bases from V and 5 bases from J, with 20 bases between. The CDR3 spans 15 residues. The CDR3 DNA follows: TGCAGCGTTCGTGGGGGGGGCCAGGGAGGAGATACGCAGTATTTT. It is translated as CSVRGGGQGGDTQYF.

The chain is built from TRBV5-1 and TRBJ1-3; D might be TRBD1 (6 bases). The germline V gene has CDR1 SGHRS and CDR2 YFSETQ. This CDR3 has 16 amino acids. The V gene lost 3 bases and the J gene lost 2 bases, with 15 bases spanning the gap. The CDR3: CASSSQQGWAGNTIYF. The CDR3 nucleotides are TGCGCCAGCAGCTCACAACAGGGATGGGCTGGAAACACCATATATTTT.

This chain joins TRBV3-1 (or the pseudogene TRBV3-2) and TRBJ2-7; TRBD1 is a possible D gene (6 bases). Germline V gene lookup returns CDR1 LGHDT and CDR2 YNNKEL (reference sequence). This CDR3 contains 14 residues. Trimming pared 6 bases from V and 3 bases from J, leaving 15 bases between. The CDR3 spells CASSLPGHDYEQYF. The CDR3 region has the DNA TGTGCCAGCAGTCTCCCGGGACACGACTACGAGCAGTACTTC.

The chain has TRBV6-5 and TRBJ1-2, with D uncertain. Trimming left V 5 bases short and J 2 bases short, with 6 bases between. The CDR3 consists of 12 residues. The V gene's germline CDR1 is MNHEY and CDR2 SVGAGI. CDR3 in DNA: TGTGCCAGCAGTAACCTAAACTATGGCTACACCTTC. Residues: CASSNLNYGYTF.

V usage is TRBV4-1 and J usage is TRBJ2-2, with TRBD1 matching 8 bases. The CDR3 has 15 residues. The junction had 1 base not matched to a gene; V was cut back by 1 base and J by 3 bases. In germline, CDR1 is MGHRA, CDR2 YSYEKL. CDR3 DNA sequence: TGCGCCAGCAGCCAAGCAGGGGGCGACACCGGGGAGCTGTTTTTT. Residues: CASSQAGGDTGELFF.

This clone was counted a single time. CDR3 protein: CASSGQGAQMDEQFF. The CDR3 DNA is TGTGCCAGTAGCGGACAGGGGGCGCAGATGGATGAGCAGTTCTTC. The chain has TRBV19 and TRBJ2-1, with TRBD1 identical over 11 bases. CDR1 is LNHDA and CDR2 is SQIVND in the germline V gene (reference sequence). CDR3 length equals 15 residues. V trimming: 6 bases; J trimming: 8 bases; junction bases outside the gene matches: 9. Variable domain in full (rest from reference TRBV19 and TRBJ2-1): DGGITQSPKYLFRKEGQNVTLSCEQNLNHDAMYWYRQDPGQGLRLIYYSQIVNDFQKGDIAEGYSVSREKKESFPLTVTSAQKNPTAFYLCASSGQGAQMDEQFFGPGTRLTVL.

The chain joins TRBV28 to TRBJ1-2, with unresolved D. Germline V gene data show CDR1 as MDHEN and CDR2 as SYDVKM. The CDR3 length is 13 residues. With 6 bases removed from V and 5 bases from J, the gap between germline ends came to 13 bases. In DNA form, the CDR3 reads TGTGCCAGCAGCATCGAGACGGAGTATGGCTACACCTTC. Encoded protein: CASSIETEYGYTF.

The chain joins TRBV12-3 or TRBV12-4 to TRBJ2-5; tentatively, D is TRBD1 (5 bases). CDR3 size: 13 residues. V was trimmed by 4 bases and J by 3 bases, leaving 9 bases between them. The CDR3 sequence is CASSSDRKETQYF. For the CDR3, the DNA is TGTGCCAGCAGTTCCGACAGAAAAGAGACCCAGTACTTC.

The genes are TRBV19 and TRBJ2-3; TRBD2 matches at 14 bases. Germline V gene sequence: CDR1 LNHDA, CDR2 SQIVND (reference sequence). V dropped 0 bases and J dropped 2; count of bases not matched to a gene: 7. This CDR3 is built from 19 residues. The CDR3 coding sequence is TGTGCCAGTAGTATAGAGGGCAAGGGACTAGCGGGAGCCACAGATACGCAGTATTTT. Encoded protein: CASSIEGKGLAGATDTQYF.